The clone carrying this T cell receptor beta chain was seen only a few times. Stated treatment: roughly 19 received Ad26.COV2.S at low or high dose, single or two shots; about 5 received placebo; per-sample allocation not given. The investigators took samples on day 63 after the first vaccine or placebo injection. Donation was by an adult aged 18-55 years who was in Boston. Here immunoSEQ multiplex PCR was the method, and the copy in TCRdb shows in-frame clones only, minus some. The table lists approximately 400,000 clones, approximately 81% of them singletons. The record originates from a study of Ad26.COV2.S vaccination and SARS-CoV-2 variants. Background on the study: Administration of Ad26.COV2.S was intramuscular, either once or twice 56 days apart.

CDR1 is MNHEY and CDR2 is SVGAGI in the germline V gene. V lost 8 bases and J lost 2; bases outside the gene matches: 3. This CDR3 comprises 13 residues. This chain links TRBV6-5 with TRBJ2-7, with 10 positions matching TRBD1. This receptor was identified in a person aged 18-60 years who received the Ad26.COV2.S COVID-19 vaccine or a placebo. Source: peripheral blood, taken in a trial of Ad26.COV2.S vaccine versus placebo. DNA of the CDR3: TGTGCCAGCTGGACAGGGGGGGCCTACGAGCAGTACTTC. Protein: CASWTGGAYEQYF.